This paragraph reports one T cell receptor beta chain. The antigen is undetermined. CDR1 and CDR2 from the germline V gene are SQVTM and ANQGSEA. The V and J ends lost 4 bases and 6 bases respectively, with 14 bases between them. This CDR3 has 13 amino acids. The record originates from a study of cytomegalovirus exposure and HLA in healthy donors. The study's findings and limits: In a later analysis, at a false discovery rate of 0.05, about 17,000 TCR beta sequences matched HLA alleles. It was around 160 TCR beta chains that were listed as cytomegalovirus-associated.

The PCR ran on 60 Vbeta and 13 Jbeta primers. The protocol was immunoSEQ multiplex PCR, while the TCRdb copy is restricted to in-frame clones and leaves out a portion. The repertoire consists of hundreds of thousands of clones, with more than 60% occurring once and the leading ten covering around 2.9%. What was sequenced was PBMCs. This chain joins TRBV29-1 and TRBJ2-3; a possible D gene is TRBD1 (7 bases). The origin of this receptor is an older woman in good health and CMV-seropositive. Here the CDR3 DNA reads TGCAGCGTTGTAGGAGGGGGCCCCGATACGCAGTATTTT. It codes for CSVVGGGPDTQYF.